The text below deals with one T cell receptor (beta chain). These data belong to a study of blood T cell repertoires in COVID-19. Study overall: Samples representing acute and convalescent COVID-19 were sourced from the United States, Italy and Spain.

V dropped 4 bases and J dropped 0 bases, with 12 bases sitting between them. The germline V gene has CDR1 MGHRA and CDR2 YSYEKL. The CDR3 is 15 amino acids. Using immunoSEQ multiplex PCR, the repertoire was profiled, and TCRdb retains in-frame clones only, with some absent. The repertoire has about 14,000 clones, more than 75% of them found once; the top ten carry 25% to 40%. The TCR sequence derives from a human donor in a cohort sampled during active COVID-19. The chain uses TRBV4-1 and TRBJ1-1, with D tentatively TRBD1 (5 bases). The sequenced sample consisted of peripheral blood. The DNA of the CDR3 is TGCGCCAGCAGCCGAGTGACGGACATGAACACTGAAGCTTTCTTT. It yields the protein CASSRVTDMNTEAFF.